This TCR beta chain was profiled in a study of cytomegalovirus exposure and HLA in healthy donors. V dropped 0 bases and J dropped 4 bases, with 15 bases sitting between them. The CDR3 runs 16 residues. Germline CDR1 MNHNS, CDR2 SASEGT. This clone occurred once. Its specificity is not known. The PCR had 60 Vbeta and 13 Jbeta primers. The method was immunoSEQ multiplex PCR; TCRdb's version includes in-frame clones alone and lacks a portion of them. The sample has about 67,000 clones, about 70% seen once; the top ten hold 2% to 2.5%. Study-level points and caveats: Rare TCR sequences predominated, though certain public TCRs were found in many donors.

This TCR was recovered from a woman younger than 45 in good health and CMV-seronegative. Material for sequencing was PBMCs. V and J are TRBV6-1 and TRBJ2-5, with D perhaps matching TRBD1 (5 bases). CDR3 loop: CASSEAVAAQGETQYF. CDR3 bases: TGTGCCAGCAGTGAAGCAGTGGCCGCCCAGGGAGAGACCCAGTACTTC.